The T cell receptor beta chain under discussion was sequenced for a study of OX40 agonist ivuxolimab in advanced cancers. Study context: The dose-escalation group included hepatocellular carcinoma, melanoma, renal cell carcinoma and head and neck cancer. Under the entry rules, prior anti-PD-1, anti-PD-L1 or anti-CTLA-4 therapy was allowed, and approximately 40% had some.

General study results and limits: Normalized T-cell clonal expansion was also low in a subset of nonresponders. In the 0.1 to 3.0 mg/kg range, CD4+ and CD8+ blood T cells had expanded clonally by week 6.

Trimming shortened V by 0 bases and J by 2 bases, and 15 bases separated the two germline ends. This CDR3 contains 17 residues. CDR1 and CDR2 from the germline V gene are SGDLS and YYNGEE. Worth noting for this clone: Its antigen is unknown.

Generated by immunoSEQ multiplex PCR, the TCRdb table keeps only in-frame clones and is missing some. The table has about 77,000 clones, 86% seen once. This material consisted of CD4+ or CD8+ T cells sorted from blood, taken in a trial of the OX40 agonist ivuxolimab. This sequence originates from an adult with an advanced solid tumor such as melanoma, head and neck, liver or kidney cancer. The chain combines TRBV9 with TRBJ1-3, with D uncertain. Here the CDR3 DNA reads TGTGCCAGCAGCGTAGGAGGTGGGATTGGAGCTGGAAACACCATATATTTT. Residues: CASSVGGGIGAGNTIYF.